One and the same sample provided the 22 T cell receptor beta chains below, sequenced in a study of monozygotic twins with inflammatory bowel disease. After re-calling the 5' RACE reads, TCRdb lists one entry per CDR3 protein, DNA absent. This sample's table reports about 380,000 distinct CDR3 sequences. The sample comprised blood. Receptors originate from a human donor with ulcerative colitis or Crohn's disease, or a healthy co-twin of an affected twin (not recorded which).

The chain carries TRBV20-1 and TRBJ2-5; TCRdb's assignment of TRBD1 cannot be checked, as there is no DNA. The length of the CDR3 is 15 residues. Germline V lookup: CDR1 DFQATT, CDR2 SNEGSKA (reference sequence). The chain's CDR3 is CSARSRPGPQETQYF.

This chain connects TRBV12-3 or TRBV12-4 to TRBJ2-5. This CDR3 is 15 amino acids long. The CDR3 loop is CASRMRLTAQETQYF.

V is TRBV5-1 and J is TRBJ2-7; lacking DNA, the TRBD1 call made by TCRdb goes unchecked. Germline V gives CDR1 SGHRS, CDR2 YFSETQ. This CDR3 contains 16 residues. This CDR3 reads CASSFNTGDPTYEQYF.

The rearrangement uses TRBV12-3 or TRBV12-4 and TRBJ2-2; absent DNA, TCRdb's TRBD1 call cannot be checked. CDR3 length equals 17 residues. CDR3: CASSFRRGEPSTGELFF.

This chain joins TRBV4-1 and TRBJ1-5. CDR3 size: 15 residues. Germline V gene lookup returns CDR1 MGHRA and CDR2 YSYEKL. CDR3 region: CASSQDGTPEDPQHF.

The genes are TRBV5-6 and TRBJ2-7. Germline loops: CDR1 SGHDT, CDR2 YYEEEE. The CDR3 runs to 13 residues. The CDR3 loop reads CASSLGPLRGQYF.

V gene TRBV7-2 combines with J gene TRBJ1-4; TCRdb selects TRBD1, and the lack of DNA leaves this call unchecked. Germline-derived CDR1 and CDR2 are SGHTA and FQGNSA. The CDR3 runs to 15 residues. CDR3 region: CASSLSGGINEKLFF.

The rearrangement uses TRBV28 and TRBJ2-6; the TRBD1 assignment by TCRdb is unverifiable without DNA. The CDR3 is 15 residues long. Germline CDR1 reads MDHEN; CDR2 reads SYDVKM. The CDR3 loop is CASSLGVAGANVLTF.

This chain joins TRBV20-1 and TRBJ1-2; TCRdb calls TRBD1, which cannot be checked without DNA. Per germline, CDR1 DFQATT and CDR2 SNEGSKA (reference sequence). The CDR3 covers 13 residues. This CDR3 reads CSASQGTNYGYTF.

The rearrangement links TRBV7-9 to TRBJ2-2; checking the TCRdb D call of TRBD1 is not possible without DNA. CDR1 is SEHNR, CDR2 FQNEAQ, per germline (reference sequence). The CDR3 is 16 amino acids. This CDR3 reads CASNPSVRGNTGELFF.

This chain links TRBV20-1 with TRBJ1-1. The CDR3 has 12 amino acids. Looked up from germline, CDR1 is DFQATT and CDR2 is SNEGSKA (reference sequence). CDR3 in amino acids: CSASIRNTEAFF.

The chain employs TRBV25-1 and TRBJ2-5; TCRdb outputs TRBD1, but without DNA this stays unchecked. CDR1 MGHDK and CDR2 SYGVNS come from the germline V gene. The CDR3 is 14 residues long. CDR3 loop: CASSDFERGETQYF.

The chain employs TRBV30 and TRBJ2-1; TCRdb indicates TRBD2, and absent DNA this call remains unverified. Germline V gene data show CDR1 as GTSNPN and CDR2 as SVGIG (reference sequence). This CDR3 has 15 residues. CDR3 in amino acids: CAWTKTSGGRNEQFF.

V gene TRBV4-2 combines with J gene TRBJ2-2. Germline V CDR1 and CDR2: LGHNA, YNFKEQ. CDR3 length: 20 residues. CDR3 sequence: CASSQVFFGAGVANTGELFF.

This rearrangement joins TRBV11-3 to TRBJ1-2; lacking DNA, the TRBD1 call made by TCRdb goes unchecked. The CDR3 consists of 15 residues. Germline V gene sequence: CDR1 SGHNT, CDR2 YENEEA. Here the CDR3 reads CASSDLTTGAYGYTF.

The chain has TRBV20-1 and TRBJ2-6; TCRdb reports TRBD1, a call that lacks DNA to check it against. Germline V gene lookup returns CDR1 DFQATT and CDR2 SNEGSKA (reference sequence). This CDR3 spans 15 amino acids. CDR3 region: CSARASGAGANVLTF.

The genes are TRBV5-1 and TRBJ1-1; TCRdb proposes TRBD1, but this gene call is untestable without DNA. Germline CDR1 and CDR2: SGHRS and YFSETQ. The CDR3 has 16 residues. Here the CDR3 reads CASSPLLTAGGTEAFF.

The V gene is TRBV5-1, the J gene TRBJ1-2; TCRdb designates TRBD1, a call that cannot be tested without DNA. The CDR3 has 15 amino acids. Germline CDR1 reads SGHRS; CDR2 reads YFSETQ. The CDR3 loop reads CASRTGQQSNYGYTF.

The CDR3 protein is CASSPRDRVSTNEKLFF. The chain joins TRBV7-9 to TRBJ1-4; TCRdb picks TRBD1, but there is no DNA to check that call. Germline-derived CDR1 and CDR2 are SEHNR and FQNEAQ (reference sequence). The CDR3 totals 17 residues. Filled out from reference TRBV7-9 and TRBJ1-4, the complete variable domain reads DTGVSQNPRHKITKRGQNVTFRCDPISEHNRLYWYRQTLGQGPEFLTYFQNEAQLEKSRLLSDRFSAERPKGSFSTLEIQRTEQGDSAMYLCASSPRDRVSTNEKLFFGSGTQLSVL.

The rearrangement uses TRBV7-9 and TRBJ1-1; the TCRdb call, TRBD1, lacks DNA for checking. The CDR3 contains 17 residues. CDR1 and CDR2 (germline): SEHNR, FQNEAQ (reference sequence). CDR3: CASSYPTGGAWNTEAFF. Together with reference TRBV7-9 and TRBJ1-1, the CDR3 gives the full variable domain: DTGVSQNPRHKITKRGQNVTFRCDPISEHNRLYWYRQTLGQGPEFLTYFQNEAQLEKSRLLSDRFSAERPKGSFSTLEIQRTEQGDSAMYLCASSYPTGGAWNTEAFFGQGTRLTVV.

CDR3 residues: CASTRGGVAYEQYF. The chain employs TRBV5-6 and TRBJ2-7; TCRdb returns TRBD1, unconfirmable since there is no DNA. The CDR3 extends over 14 amino acids. The germline gives CDR1 SGHDT, CDR2 YYEEEE.

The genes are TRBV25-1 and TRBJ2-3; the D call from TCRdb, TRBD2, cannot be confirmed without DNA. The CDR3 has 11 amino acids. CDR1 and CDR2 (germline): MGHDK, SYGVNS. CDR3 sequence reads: CASSEISRQYF.